This TCR beta chain was documented in a study of blood T cell repertoires in COVID-19. Across the study: Samples of COVID-19 (acute and convalescent) were obtained from the United States, Italy and Spain.

Study processing details: Estimates of nucleated cell counts were drawn from the amplification of reference gene primers. The table came from immunoSEQ multiplex PCR; TCRdb's copy has only in-frame clones and leaves some out. The V and J calls and clone size come from that table; D and trimming were worked out from the DNA. The sample includes about 140,000 clones, approximately 89% of them seen just once. This CDR3 comprises 14 residues. The V gene end was trimmed by 6 bases and the J gene end by 10 bases; junction bases not matched to a gene: 6. Per germline, CDR1 KGHSH and CDR2 LQKENI. In its sample, this clone was seen once.

Sequencing was performed on peripheral blood. This clonotype was obtained from a woman aged 45-65 years with acute or convalescent COVID-19. V and J are TRBV18 and TRBJ1-6; 10 bases agree with TRBD1. The CDR3 sequence: CASSETGGRSPLHF. The CDR3 coding sequence is TGTGCCAGCTCCGAGACAGGGGGCAGGTCACCCCTCCACTTT.